This T cell receptor beta chain came from a study of blood T cell repertoires in COVID-19 (dated by TCRdb to the early 2020s). The study in broad terms: The collaborator samples originated in the United States, Italy and Spain and spanned the acute and convalescent phases of COVID-19. Where available, HLA class I and class II types were obtained from metadata supplied by the sample provider rather than from assay-based typing. The prospective study material was composed of cDNA or gDNA derived from T cells, B-cell-depleted T cells, or PBMCs. The sample metadata nearly always contained a de-identified subject ID, COVID-19 status, age in years and sex. Deeply sampled blood TCRbeta repertoires from subjects exposed to, actively infected with, or recovered from COVID-19 were included in the dataset. Samples were obtained from the ongoing ImmuneRACE study (first 160 participants) and from over a thousand subjects provided by 6 global collaborators. The repertoires were released in a freely available public database meant as a resource for research on the immune response to SARS-CoV-2. General conclusions and limits of the study: The quantity of clinical and demographic metadata differed by source and by participant and was supplied without curation.

As for this clone: The antigen this receptor binds is unknown. There are no base qualities to consult, and no much larger clone falls within one base. This CDR3 is also generated by other DNA sequences in the sample.

TCRbeta CDR3 regions were amplified from genomic DNA using the immunoSEQ Assay, a bias-controlled multiplex PCR. The paper's processing steps were these. Nucleated cell counts per sample were estimated from amplification of reference gene primers within the assay. To quantify the absolute abundance of each unique TCRbeta CDR3 rearrangement, sequence reads were collapsed and filtered. For each sample, productive Simpson clonality was calculated as the square root of Simpson's diversity index across productive rearrangements. TCRdb obtained this table from immuneACCESS and retained in-frame rearrangements with V and J assigned. These tables miss some clones; where compared with another copy, unresolved V genes account for less than half of the shortfall, and the remainder is unexplained. The DNA gave D and trimming, while V, J and clone size come from that table. This sample has fewer than 350,000 clones in its table, and approximately 88% of those were observed once. Jointly, the top ten make up 1% of the sample.

Participants in the prospective study were enrolled through a virtual design, were aged about 18 to 90 years, and lived in approximately 24 United States geographic areas. In the prospective study, participants were assigned to cohorts based on the clinical history participants reported in a screening survey and a study questionnaire. Recovered participants in ImmuneRACE Cohort 3 were defined by two consecutive negative NP/OP PCR tests, clearance by a healthcare professional, or resolution of symptoms. In the prospective study, mobile phlebotomists collected whole blood, serum and a nasopharyngeal or oropharyngeal swab from each participant. Participants in the prospective study had the option to provide additional blood draws and questionnaires over a 2-month period. Before DNA extraction, blood samples from the prospective study were shipped at room temperature or frozen. From V the trimming removes 7 bases and from J it removes 0 bases, while the gene matches leave 5 bases of the junction unaccounted for. CDR1 LNHNV and CDR2 YYDKDF were looked up in the germline V gene (reference sequence). Including cysteine and phenylalanine, the CDR3 has 15 amino acids. Just CDR3 DNA is preserved here, 45 bases in frame from base 1.

Sequenced: PBMCs or T cells enriched from blood (not recorded which). Rearrangement joined TRBV15 to TRBJ1-5; a stretch of 8 junction bases matches TRBD1. The TCR comes from a woman under 40 who had recovered from COVID-19. This receptor carries the CDR3 CATTPTGGSNQPQHF. The nucleotide sequence reads as follows: TGTGCCACCACCCCTACAGGGGGTAGCAATCAGCCCCAGCATTTT.